Listed below are T cell receptor beta chains from one sample, sequenced in a study of cytomegalovirus exposure and HLA in healthy donors. Only in-frame clones appear in the TCRdb table, and some are missing; sequencing was by immunoSEQ multiplex PCR. The sample has over 100,000 clones; around 77% are singletons. Sequenced input: PBMCs. These receptors all come from a male donor in good health and CMV-seropositive. Each CDR3 is given with its conserved first and last residue. The D gene is left open where the match is weak. Size is stated for part of the rows, as once, few or many counts, or as a class when the clone is expanded.

CDR3 DNA | CDR3 protein | J gene | V gene | clone size | D gene | CDR3 length
TGTGCCAGCAGCCGGCGCCGGGACAGAAGACGGCCCCAGCATTTT | CASSRRRDRRRPQHF | TRBJ1-5 | TRBV21-1 | - | - | 15
TGTGCCAGCAGCGTGCAGGGAATCAACGAGCAGTACTTC | CASSVQGINEQYF | TRBJ2-7 | TRBV5-5 | - | - | 13
TGCGCCAGCAGCCCAGGGACAGGGGGCTCAGAGACCCAGTACTTC | CASSPGTGGSETQYF | TRBJ2-5 | TRBV5-1 | - | TRBD1 | 15
TGTGCCAGCAGTTATCAGCAGGGTGGAGTCTCTGGCTACACCTTC | CASSYQQGGVSGYTF | TRBJ1-2 | TRBV6-5 | once | - | 15
TGTGCCACCAGCAGAGAAGGGCAGGGGGCGGGTGGCTACACCTTC | CATSREGQGAGGYTF | TRBJ1-2 | TRBV15 | - | TRBD1 | 15
TGTGCCAGCAGTAAACAGGGGGGTTACACAGATACGCAGTATTTT | CASSKQGGYTDTQYF | TRBJ2-3 | TRBV6-1 | - | TRBD1 | 15
TGTGCCAGCAGTGGGTCCCGGGACAGGCAAGAGACCCAGTACTTC | CASSGSRDRQETQYF | TRBJ2-5 | TRBV6-1 | - | TRBD1 | 15
TGTGCCAGCAGTTTACGCGCGGGAGCTAGCACAGATACGCAGTATTTT | CASSLRAGASTDTQYF | TRBJ2-3 | TRBV27 | few | TRBD2 | 16
TGTGCCAGCACCACTAGACTATTGGGCACAGATACGCAGTATTTT | CASTTRLLGTDTQYF | TRBJ2-3 | TRBV7-9 | - | - | 15
TGTGCCAGCAGATACAGGAGGAACACTGAAGCTTTCTTT | CASRYRRNTEAFF | TRBJ1-1 | TRBV27 | - | - | 13
TGTGCCAGCAGTGTGCAGGCAGGGGGCTTAAACAGTCAGTACTTC | CASSVQAGGLNSQYF | TRBJ2-4 | TRBV2 | - | TRBD1 | 15
TGTGCCAGCTCAGACAGGGGGCTCCCAAATTCACCCCTCCACTTT | CASSDRGLPNSPLHF | TRBJ1-6 | TRBV6-1 | - | TRBD1 | 15
TGTGCCAGCAAGAGGCTAGCGGGAGCGTATGAGCAGTTCTTC | CASKRLAGAYEQFF | TRBJ2-1 | TRBV7-9 | - | TRBD2 | 14
TGTGCCAGTAGTATAGATCAGGGACAAAGACTATTTAGCAATCAGCCCCAGCATTTT | CASSIDQGQRLFSNQPQHF | TRBJ1-5 | TRBV19 | - | - | 19
TGTGCCAGCAGCTTAAGGCTAGCGGGAGTAGGAGAGACCCAGTACTTC | CASSLRLAGVGETQYF | TRBJ2-5 | TRBV7-9 | - | TRBD2 | 16
TGTGCCAGCAGGGGGACAGTGGAAATTGAGACCCAGTACTTC | CASRGTVEIETQYF | TRBJ2-5 | TRBV6-1 | - | TRBD1 | 14
TGTGCCAGCAGTCCAGGAGGGGTGTCCTACGAGCAGTACTTC | CASSPGGVSYEQYF | TRBJ2-7 | TRBV6-1 | - | - | 14
TGTGCCAGCTCATCGGGACTAGCAATACACGAGCAGTACTTC | CASSSGLAIHEQYF | TRBJ2-7 | TRBV18 | - | TRBD2 | 14
TGTGCCAGCAGCTTAGTACTAGCGGGAGGTGATAATGAGCAGTTCTTC | CASSLVLAGGDNEQFF | TRBJ2-1 | TRBV7-3 | - | TRBD2 | 16
TGCAGCGTTGGAGGGAATCGGGGACAGCCCCAGCATTTT | CSVGGNRGQPQHF | TRBJ1-5 | TRBV29-1 | - | - | 13
TGTGCTAGTGGTTTACGACTAGCGGGAGTTAAAGGCAATGAGCAGTTCTTC | CASGLRLAGVKGNEQFF | TRBJ2-1 | TRBV12-5 | - | TRBD2 | 17
TGTGCCAGCAGCCCCGCGGGCCGTGGCACAGATACGCAGTATTTT | CASSPAGRGTDTQYF | TRBJ2-3 | TRBV7-2 | few | - | 15
TGTGCCAGCAGCTTACGGACAGGGCCCTCTTATAACGAGCAGTACTTC | CASSLRTGPSYNEQYF | TRBJ2-7 | TRBV13 | - | TRBD1 | 16
TGTGCCAGCAGCGTAGTAGGGGACAGGGAACCCAATGAGCAGTTCTTC | CASSVVGDREPNEQFF | TRBJ2-1 | TRBV9 | - | TRBD1 | 16
TGTGCCAGCCAAGGGGGGGTCATTCAGTACTTC | CASQGGVIQYF | TRBJ2-4 | TRBV28 | - | - | 11
TGTGCCAGCAGCTTAGCCGGGAGAGGGAACACTGAAGCTTTCTTT | CASSLAGRGNTEAFF | TRBJ1-1 | TRBV7-8 | - | - | 15
TGTGCCAGCAGTGAAGTAACCCGGTCCTACGAGCAGTACTTC | CASSEVTRSYEQYF | TRBJ2-7 | TRBV2 | - | - | 14
TGTGCCAGCTCACCACTAGGCCTGACTAGCGGGAGGGACAATGAGCAGTTCTTC | CASSPLGLTSGRDNEQFF | TRBJ2-1 | TRBV18 | - | TRBD2 | 18
TGCGCCAGCAGACCGGGACTAGCGGACTTTAGCACAGATACGCAGTATTTT | CASRPGLADFSTDTQYF | TRBJ2-3 | TRBV5-1 | few | TRBD2 | 17
TGTGCCAGCAGCTGGGACAGGGCCTACGAGCAGTACTTC | CASSWDRAYEQYF | TRBJ2-7 | TRBV5-4 | - | TRBD1 | 13
TGTGCCAGCTCACCACCCCGCAGGGCGTCCTACGAGCAGTACTTC | CASSPPRRASYEQYF | TRBJ2-7 | TRBV18 | - | - | 15
TGTGCCAGCAGCTTGGGGACCTTGGAGGACACTGAAGCTTTCTTT | CASSLGTLEDTEAFF | TRBJ1-1 | TRBV5-6 | - | - | 15
TGTGCCAGCCGTTTTTCCGGACAGCCCACCTACGAGCAGTACTTC | CASRFSGQPTYEQYF | TRBJ2-7 | TRBV28 | few | - | 15
TGTGCCAGCAGTTTCCAGGATCAAGAGACCCAGTACTTC | CASSFQDQETQYF | TRBJ2-5 | TRBV6-5 | few | - | 13
TGTGCCAGCAGGACTGAGGGTTCCCAGCAGTACTTC | CASRTEGSQQYF | TRBJ2-7 | TRBV2 | - | - | 12
TGTGCCAGCAGTAGAGCAATCAGGGGGCTGGTGGAGACCCAGTACTTC | CASSRAIRGLVETQYF | TRBJ2-5 | TRBV28 | - | TRBD1 | 16
TGTGCCAGCAGCCTAGCGGGGGCGAAGTATGAAAAACTGTTTTTT | CASSLAGAKYEKLFF | TRBJ1-4 | TRBV5-4 | - | - | 15
TGTGCCAGCAGCCCTATCGGGACTACTGGAAACACCATATATTTT | CASSPIGTTGNTIYF | TRBJ1-3 | TRBV5-6 | - | - | 15
TGTGCCAGCAGCGGGGTAAGGACAGGCTTTGCAACTAATGAAAAACTGTTTTTT | CASSGVRTGFATNEKLFF | TRBJ1-4 | TRBV5-6 | - | TRBD1 | 18
TGCGCCAGCAGCTTGGCTTGGAACACTGAAGCTTTCTTT | CASSLAWNTEAFF | TRBJ1-1 | TRBV5-1 | - | - | 13
TGTGCCAGCAGTTACTCGAGTAGCGAAGATACGCAGTATTTT | CASSYSSSEDTQYF | TRBJ2-3 | TRBV6-6 | - | - | 14
TGTGCCAGCTCACCACCAATCTCAGATATTAACACCGGGGAGCTGTTTTTT | CASSPPISDINTGELFF | TRBJ2-2 | TRBV18 | - | - | 17
TGTGCCAGCAGCTTGGGTCGGTCTGGAAACACCATATATTTT | CASSLGRSGNTIYF | TRBJ1-3 | TRBV5-4 | few | - | 14
TGTGCCAGCAGTCCCCCGACAGTGGGGAACCAGCCCCAGCATTTT | CASSPPTVGNQPQHF | TRBJ1-5 | TRBV28 | - | - | 15
TGTGCCAGCACACCGGGACAGGGGAACACTGAAGCTTTCTTT | CASTPGQGNTEAFF | TRBJ1-1 | TRBV28 | - | TRBD1 | 14
TGTGCCAGCAGCAATACAGGGGGCACAGATACGCAGTATTTT | CASSNTGGTDTQYF | TRBJ2-3 | TRBV5-4 | - | TRBD1 | 14
TGCAGCGCCTTAAAACTCAGGGGGTCCACCTACGAGCAGTACTTC | CSALKLRGSTYEQYF | TRBJ2-7 | TRBV29-1 | - | TRBD1 | 15
TGTGCCAGCAGACCACGTGGCCCCTACAATGAGCAGTTCTTC | CASRPRGPYNEQFF | TRBJ2-1 | TRBV6-5 | - | - | 14
TGTGCCAGCAGTTTGGATCAGGCGGGGTCTGGAAACACCATATATTTT | CASSLDQAGSGNTIYF | TRBJ1-3 | TRBV28 | - | - | 16
TGCAGCGCCATGACAGGGAGCACTGAAGCTTTCTTT | CSAMTGSTEAFF | TRBJ1-1 | TRBV29-1 | once | TRBD1 | 12
TGTGCCAGCAGACTACGGGGGGTGGACACTGAAGCTTTCTTT | CASRLRGVDTEAFF | TRBJ1-1 | TRBV21-1 | once | - | 14
TGCAGCGTTGAGGGACCAGACGGGGGGGAAGTGGATACGCAGTATTTT | CSVEGPDGGEVDTQYF | TRBJ2-3 | TRBV29-1 | once | TRBD2 | 16